Sequencing of this T cell receptor beta chain was carried out in a study of early T cells in non-severe SARS-CoV-2 infection. Study in general: Sequenced bulk RNA came from whole blood that was unsorted, and chains were unpaired.

In its sample, this clonotype was seen many times. Trimming cost V 0 bases and J 9 bases, with 10 bases left between them. The germline CDR1 and CDR2 sequences are SGHRS and YFSETQ. The CDR3 has 13 amino acids. From the 5' RACE reads, TCRdb called clonotypes with MiXCR, one entry per CDR3 protein. The table shows about 22,000 distinct CDR3 sequences, with about 3.7% occurring only once. The chain combines TRBV5-1 with TRBJ2-1; D not resolved. Sample: whole blood. The source of this sequence is an adult who was a healthcare worker with PCR-confirmed SARS-CoV-2 infection or an uninfected control (not recorded which). The CDR3 region is CASSLVGEGEQFF. The CDR3 DNA is TGCGCCAGCAGCTTGGTTGGGGAAGGTGAGCAGTTCTTC.